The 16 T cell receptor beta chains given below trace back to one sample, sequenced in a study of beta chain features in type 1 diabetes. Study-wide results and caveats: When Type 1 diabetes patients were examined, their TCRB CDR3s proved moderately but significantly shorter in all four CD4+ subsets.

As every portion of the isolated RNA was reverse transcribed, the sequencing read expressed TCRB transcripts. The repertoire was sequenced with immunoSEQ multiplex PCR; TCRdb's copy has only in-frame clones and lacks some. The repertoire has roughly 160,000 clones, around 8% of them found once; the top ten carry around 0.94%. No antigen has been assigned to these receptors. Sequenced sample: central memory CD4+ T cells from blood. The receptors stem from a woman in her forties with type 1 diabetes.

CDR3 protein: CASSLTPGQGGEAFF. In nucleotides, the CDR3 is TGTGCCAGCAGCTTAACCCCGGGACAGGGGGGAGAAGCTTTCTTT. This chain uses TRBV7-3 with TRBJ1-1; 11 nucleotides align to TRBD1. From germline, CDR1 is SGHTA and CDR2 FQGTGA. CDR3 length equals 15 residues. V was clipped by 0 bases and J by 8 bases; unmatched bases: 5.

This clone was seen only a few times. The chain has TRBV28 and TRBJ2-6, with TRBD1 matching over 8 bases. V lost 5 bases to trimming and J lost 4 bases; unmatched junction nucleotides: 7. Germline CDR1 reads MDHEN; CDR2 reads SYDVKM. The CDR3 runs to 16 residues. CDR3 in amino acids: CASSLRTGLGANVLTF. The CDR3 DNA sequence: TGTGCCAGCAGTCTCCGGACAGGGTTAGGGGCCAACGTCCTGACTTTC. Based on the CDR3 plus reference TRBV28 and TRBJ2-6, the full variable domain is DVKVTQSSRYLVKRTGEKVFLECVQDMDHENMFWYRQDPGLGLRLIYFSYDVKMKEKGDIPEGYSVSREKKERFSLILESASTNQTSMYLCASSLRTGLGANVLTFGAGSRLTVL.

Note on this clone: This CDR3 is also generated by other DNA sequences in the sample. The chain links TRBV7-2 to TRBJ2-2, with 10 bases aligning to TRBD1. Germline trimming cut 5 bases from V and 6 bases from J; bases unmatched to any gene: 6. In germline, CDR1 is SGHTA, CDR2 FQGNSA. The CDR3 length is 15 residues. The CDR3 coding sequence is TGTGCCAGCAGCCTGGGGACAGGGGAGGCCGGGGAGCTGTTTTTT. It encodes CASSLGTGEAGELFF.

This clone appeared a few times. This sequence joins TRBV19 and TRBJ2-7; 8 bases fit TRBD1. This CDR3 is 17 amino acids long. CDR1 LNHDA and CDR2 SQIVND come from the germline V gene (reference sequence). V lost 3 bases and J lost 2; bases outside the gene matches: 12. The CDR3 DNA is TGTGCCAGTAGTATGGACCCCGGGACAGGCTCCCCCTACGAGCAGTACTTC. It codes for CASSMDPGTGSPYEQYF. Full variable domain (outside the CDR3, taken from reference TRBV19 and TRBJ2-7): DGGITQSPKYLFRKEGQNVTLSCEQNLNHDAMYWYRQDPGQGLRLIYYSQIVNDFQKGDIAEGYSVSREKKESFPLTVTSAQKNPTAFYLCASSMDPGTGSPYEQYFGPGTRLTVT.

The CDR3 region is CASSFIQRGGYTF. DNA of the CDR3: TGTGCCAGCAGTTTTATTCAACGGGGAGGCTACACCTTC. This rearrangement joins TRBV6-5 to TRBJ1-2; D is ambiguous. This CDR3 has 13 amino acids. V was cut by 4 bases and J by 8 bases, with 14 bases left in between. Germline V gene data show CDR1 as MNHEY and CDR2 as SVGAGI.

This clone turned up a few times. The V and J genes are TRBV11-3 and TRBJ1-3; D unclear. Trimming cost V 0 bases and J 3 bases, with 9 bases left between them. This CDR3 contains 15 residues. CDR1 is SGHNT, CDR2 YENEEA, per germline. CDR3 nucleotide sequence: TGTGCCAGCAGCTTAGATGCCGGGGATGGAAACACCATATATTTT. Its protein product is CASSLDAGDGNTIYF.

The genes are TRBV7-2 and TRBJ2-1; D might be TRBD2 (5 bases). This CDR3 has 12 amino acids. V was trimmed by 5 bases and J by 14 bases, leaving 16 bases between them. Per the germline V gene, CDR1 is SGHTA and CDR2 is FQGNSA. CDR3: CASSPFGETEFF. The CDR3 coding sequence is TGTGCCAGCAGCCCCTTCGGGGAGACGGAGTTCTTC.

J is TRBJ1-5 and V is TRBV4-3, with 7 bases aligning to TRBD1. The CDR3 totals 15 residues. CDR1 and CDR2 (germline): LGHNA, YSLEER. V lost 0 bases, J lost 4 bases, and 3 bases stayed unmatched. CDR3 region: CASSQEAGGNQPQHF. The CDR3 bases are TGCGCCAGCAGCCAAGAAGCAGGGGGGAATCAGCCCCAGCATTTT.

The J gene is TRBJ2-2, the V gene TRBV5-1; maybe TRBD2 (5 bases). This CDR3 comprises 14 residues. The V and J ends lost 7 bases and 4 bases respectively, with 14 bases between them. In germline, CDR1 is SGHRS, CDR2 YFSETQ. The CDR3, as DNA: TGCGCCAGCGGACCCTTAGCGCGCACCGGGGAGCTGTTTTTT. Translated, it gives CASGPLARTGELFF.

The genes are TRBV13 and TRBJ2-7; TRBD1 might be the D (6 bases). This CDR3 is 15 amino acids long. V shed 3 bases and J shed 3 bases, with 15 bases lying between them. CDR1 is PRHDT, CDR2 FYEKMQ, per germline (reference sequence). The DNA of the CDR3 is TGTGCCAGCAGCTTTGGGCAGGGGAGTTACTACGAGCAGTACTTC. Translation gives CASSFGQGSYYEQYF.

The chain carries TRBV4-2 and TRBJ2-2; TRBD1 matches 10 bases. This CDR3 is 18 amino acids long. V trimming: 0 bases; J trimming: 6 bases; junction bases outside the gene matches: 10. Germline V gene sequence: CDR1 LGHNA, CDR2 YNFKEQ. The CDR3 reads CASSQDRTGTGDAGELFF. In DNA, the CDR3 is TGTGCCAGCAGCCAAGATCGTACCGGGACAGGGGACGCCGGGGAGCTGTTTTTT.

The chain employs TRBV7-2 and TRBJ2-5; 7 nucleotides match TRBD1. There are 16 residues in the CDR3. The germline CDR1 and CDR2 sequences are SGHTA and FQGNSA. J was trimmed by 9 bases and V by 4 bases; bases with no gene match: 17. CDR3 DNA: TGTGCCAGCAGCTCTACCCTCCGGGACAGAGGGCGAGCCCAGTACTTC. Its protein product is CASSSTLRDRGRAQYF.

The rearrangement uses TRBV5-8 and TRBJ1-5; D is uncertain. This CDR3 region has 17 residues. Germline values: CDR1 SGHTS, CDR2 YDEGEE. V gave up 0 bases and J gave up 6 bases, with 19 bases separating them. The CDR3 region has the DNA TGTGCCAGCAGCTTGGGGCCGGGAGGGAGTAAAGGTCAGCCCCAGCATTTT. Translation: CASSLGPGGSKGQPQHF.

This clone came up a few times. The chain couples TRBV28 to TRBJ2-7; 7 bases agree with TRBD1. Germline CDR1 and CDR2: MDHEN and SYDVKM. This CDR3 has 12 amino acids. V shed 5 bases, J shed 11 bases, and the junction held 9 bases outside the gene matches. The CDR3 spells CASSEVDREKYF. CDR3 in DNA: TGTGCCAGCAGTGAAGTTGACAGGGAAAAGTACTTC. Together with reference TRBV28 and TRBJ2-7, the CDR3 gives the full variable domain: DVKVTQSSRYLVKRTGEKVFLECVQDMDHENMFWYRQDPGLGLRLIYFSYDVKMKEKGDIPEGYSVSREKKERFSLILESASTNQTSMYLCASSEVDREKYFGPGTRLTVT.

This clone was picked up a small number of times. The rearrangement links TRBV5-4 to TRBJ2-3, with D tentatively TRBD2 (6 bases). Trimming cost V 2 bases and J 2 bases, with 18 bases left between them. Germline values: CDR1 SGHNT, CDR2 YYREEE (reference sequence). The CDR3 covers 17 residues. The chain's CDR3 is CASSFAVGRGNTDTQYF. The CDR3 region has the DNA TGTGCCAGCAGCTTTGCGGTGGGGCGGGGAAACACAGATACGCAGTATTTT.

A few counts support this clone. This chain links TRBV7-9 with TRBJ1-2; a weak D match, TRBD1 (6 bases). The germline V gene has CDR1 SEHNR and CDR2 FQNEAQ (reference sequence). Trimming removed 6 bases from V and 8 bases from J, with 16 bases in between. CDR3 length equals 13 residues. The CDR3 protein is CASSSSGEGGYTF. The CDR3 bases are TGTGCCAGCAGTTCTTCAGGGGAGGGAGGCTACACCTTC.